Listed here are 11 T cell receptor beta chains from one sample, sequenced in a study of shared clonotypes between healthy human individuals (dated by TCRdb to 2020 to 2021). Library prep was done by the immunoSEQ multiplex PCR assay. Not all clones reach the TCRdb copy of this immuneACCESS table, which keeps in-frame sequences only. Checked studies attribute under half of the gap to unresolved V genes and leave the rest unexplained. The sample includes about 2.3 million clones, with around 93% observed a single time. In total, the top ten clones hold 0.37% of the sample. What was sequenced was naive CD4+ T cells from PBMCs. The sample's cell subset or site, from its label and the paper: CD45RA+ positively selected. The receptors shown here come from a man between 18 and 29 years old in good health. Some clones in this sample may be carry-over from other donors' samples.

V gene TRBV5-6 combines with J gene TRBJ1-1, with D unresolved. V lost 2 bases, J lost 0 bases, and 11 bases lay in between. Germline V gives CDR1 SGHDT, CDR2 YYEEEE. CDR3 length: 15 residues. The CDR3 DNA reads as TGTGCCAGCAGCTTTTTTAACGTCATGAACACTGAAGCTTTCTTT. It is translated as CASSFFNVMNTEAFF.

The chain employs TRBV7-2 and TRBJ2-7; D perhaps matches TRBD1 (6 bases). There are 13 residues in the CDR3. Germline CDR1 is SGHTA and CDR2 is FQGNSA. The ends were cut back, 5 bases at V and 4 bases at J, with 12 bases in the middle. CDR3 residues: CASSASQGYEQYF. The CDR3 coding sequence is TGTGCCAGCAGCGCATCACAGGGTTACGAGCAGTACTTC.

CDR3 sequence: CASSSVGANVLTF. For the CDR3, the DNA is TGTGCCAGCAGTAGCGTCGGGGCCAACGTCCTGACTTTC. V usage is TRBV28 and J usage is TRBJ2-6; no clear D gene. Germline CDR1 MDHEN, CDR2 SYDVKM. V was cut by 5 bases and J by 4 bases, with 6 bases left in between. This CDR3 is 13 amino acids long.

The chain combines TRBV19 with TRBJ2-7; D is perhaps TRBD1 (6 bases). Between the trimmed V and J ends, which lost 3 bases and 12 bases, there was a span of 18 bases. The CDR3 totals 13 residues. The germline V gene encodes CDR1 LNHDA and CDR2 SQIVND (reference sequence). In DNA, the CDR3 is TGTGCCAGTAGTATGGGACAACCTAATAACGCGTACTTC. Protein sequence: CASSMGQPNNAYF. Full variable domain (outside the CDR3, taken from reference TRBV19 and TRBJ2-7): DGGITQSPKYLFRKEGQNVTLSCEQNLNHDAMYWYRQDPGQGLRLIYYSQIVNDFQKGDIAEGYSVSREKKESFPLTVTSAQKNPTAFYLCASSMGQPNNAYFGPGTRLTVT.

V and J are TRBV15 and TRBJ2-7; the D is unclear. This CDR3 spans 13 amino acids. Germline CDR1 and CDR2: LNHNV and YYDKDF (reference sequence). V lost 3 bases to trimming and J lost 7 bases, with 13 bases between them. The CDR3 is CATSSPDGREQYF. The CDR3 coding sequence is TGTGCCACCAGCAGTCCTGACGGACGTGAGCAGTACTTC. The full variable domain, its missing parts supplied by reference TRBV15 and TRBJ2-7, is DAMVIQNPRYQVTQFGKPVTLSCSQTLNHNVMYWYQQKSSQAPKLLFHYYDKDFNNEADTPDNFQSRRPNTSFCFLDIRSPGLGDTAMYLCATSSPDGREQYFGPGTRLTVT.

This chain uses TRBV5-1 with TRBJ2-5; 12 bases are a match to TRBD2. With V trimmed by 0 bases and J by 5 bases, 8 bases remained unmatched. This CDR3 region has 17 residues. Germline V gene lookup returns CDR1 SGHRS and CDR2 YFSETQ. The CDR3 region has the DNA TGCGCCAGCAGCTTGGGACTAGCGGGAGCGGGCGGCGAGACCCAGTACTTC. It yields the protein CASSLGLAGAGGETQYF.

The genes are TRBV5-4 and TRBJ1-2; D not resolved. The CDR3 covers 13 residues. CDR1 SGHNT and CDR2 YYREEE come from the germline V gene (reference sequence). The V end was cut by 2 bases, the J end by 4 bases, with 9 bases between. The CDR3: CASSFRAAYGYTF. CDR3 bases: TGTGCCAGCAGCTTTAGGGCAGCCTATGGCTACACCTTC.

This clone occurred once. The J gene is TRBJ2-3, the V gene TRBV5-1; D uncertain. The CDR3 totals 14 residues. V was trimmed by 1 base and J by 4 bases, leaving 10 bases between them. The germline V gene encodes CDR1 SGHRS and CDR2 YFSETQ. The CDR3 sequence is CASSLQAVSDTQYF. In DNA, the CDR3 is TGCGCCAGCAGCTTGCAGGCGGTGTCAGATACGCAGTATTTT.

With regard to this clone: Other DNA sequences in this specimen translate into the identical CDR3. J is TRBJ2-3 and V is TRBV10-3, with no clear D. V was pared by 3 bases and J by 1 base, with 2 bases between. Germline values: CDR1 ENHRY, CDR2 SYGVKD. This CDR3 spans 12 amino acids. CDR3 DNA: TGTGCCATCAGTGAAGGCACAGATACGCAGTATTTT. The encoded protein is CAISEGTDTQYF.

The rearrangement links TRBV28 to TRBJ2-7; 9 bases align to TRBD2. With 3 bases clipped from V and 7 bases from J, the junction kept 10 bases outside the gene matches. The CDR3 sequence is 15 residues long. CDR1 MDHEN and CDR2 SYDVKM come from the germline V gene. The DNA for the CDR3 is TGTGCCAGCAGTTTTGTTAGCGGGGGCCTGGGGGAGCAGTACTTC. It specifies CASSFVSGGLGEQYF.

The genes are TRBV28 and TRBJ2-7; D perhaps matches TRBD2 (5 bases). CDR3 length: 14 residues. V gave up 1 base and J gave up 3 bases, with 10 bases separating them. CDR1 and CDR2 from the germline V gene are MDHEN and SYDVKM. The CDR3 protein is CASSLFFRDYEQYF. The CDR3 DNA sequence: TGTGCCAGCAGTTTATTTTTTCGGGACTACGAGCAGTACTTC.